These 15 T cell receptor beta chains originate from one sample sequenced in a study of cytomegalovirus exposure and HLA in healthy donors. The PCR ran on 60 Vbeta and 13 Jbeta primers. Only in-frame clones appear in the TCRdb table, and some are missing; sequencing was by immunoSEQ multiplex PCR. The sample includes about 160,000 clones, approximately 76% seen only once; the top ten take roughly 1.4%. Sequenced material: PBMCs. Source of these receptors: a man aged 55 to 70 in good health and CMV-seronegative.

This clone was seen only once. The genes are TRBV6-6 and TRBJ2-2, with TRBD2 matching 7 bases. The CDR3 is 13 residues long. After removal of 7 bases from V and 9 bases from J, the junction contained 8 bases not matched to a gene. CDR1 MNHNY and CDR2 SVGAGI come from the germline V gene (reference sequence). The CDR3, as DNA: TGTGCCAGCAATGGGGGGGATAACCGGGAGCTGTTTTTT. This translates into CASNGGDNRELFF.

CDR3 nucleotide sequence: TGTGCCAGCAGCTCCCTCACACCGGATACGCAGTATTTT. This codes for CASSSLTPDTQYF. The chain combines TRBV11-3 with TRBJ2-3; no definite D call. The CDR3 runs 13 residues. Trimming took 4 bases from V and 6 from J, leaving 11 bases between them. Germline V gives CDR1 SGHNT, CDR2 YENEEA.

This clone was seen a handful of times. This CDR3 reads CASREGLEQYF. Here the CDR3 DNA reads TGTGCCAGCAGAGAGGGCCTCGAGCAGTACTTC. V gene TRBV6-1 combines with J gene TRBJ2-7; a weak D match, TRBD2 (5 bases). V was pared by 6 bases and J by 6 bases, with 9 bases between. This CDR3 is 11 amino acids long. The germline CDR1 and CDR2 sequences are MNHNS and SASEGT.

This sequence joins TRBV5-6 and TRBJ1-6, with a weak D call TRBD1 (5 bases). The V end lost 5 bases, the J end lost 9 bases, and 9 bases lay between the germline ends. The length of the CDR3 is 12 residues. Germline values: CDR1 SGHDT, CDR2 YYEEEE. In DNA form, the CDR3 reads TGTGCCAGCAGTCTCAGGGCTTCACCCCTCCACTTT. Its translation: CASSLRASPLHF. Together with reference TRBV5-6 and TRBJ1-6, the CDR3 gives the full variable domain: DAGVTQSPTHLIKTRGQQVTLRCSPKSGHDTVSWYQQALGQGPQFIFQYYEEEERQRGNFPDRFSGHQFPNYSSELNVNALLLGDSALYLCASSLRASPLHFGNGTRLTVT.

CDR3 protein: CASSFLGGLGNTEAFF. CDR3 nucleotides: TGTGCCAGCAGTTTCCTCGGTGGTCTTGGGAACACTGAAGCTTTCTTT. The chain couples TRBV28 to TRBJ1-1; no clear D gene. V was shortened by 3 bases and J by 1 base, with 15 bases between the two germline ends. The length of the CDR3 is 16 residues. Germline values: CDR1 MDHEN, CDR2 SYDVKM.

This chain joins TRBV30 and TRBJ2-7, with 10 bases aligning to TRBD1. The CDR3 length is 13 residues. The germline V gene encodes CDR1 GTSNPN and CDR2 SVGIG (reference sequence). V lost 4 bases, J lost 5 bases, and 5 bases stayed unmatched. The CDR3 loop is CAWTRDRGNEQYF. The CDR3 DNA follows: TGTGCCTGGACCCGGGACAGGGGCAACGAGCAGTACTTC.

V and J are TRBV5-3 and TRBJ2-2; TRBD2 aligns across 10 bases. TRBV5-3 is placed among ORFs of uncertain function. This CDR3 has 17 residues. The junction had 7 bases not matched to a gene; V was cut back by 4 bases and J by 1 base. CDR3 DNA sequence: TGTGCCAGAAGCCCTCTCCTAGCGGGGGAGAACACCGGGGAGCTGTTTTTT. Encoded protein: CARSPLLAGENTGELFF.

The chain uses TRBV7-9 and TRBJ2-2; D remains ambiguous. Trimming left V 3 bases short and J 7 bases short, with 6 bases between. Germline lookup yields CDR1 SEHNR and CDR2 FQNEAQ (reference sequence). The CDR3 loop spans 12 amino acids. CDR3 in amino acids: CASSLSGGELFF. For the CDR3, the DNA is TGTGCCAGCAGCTTGAGTGGCGGGGAGCTGTTTTTT.

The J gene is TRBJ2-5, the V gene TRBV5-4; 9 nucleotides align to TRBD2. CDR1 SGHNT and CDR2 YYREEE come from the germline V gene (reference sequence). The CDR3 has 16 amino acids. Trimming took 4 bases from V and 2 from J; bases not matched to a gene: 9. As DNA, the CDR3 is TGTGCCAGCAGCCCGGGGGCTAGCGGGGTACAAGAGACCCAGTACTTC. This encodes CASSPGASGVQETQYF.

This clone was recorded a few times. CDR3 protein: CASGSTGSSYEQYF. In DNA form, the CDR3 reads TGTGCCAGCGGGTCTACAGGGTCCTCCTACGAGCAGTACTTC. This rearrangement joins TRBV9 to TRBJ2-7; TRBD1 might be the D (6 bases). V lost 7 bases to trimming and J lost 0 bases, with 14 bases between them. CDR3 length: 14 residues. Germline V gives CDR1 SGDLS, CDR2 YYNGEE.

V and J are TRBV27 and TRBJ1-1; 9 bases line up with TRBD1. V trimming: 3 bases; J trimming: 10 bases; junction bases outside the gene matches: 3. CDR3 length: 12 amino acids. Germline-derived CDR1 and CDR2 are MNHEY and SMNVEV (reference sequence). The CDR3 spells CASSFNRGRAFF. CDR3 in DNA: TGTGCCAGCAGTTTCAACAGGGGGCGAGCTTTCTTT.

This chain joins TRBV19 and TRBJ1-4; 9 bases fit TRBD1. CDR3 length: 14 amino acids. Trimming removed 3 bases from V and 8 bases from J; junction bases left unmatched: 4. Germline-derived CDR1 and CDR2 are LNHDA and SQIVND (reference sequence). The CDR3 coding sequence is TGTGCCAGTAGTATTAACAGGGGGCTAGAAAAACTGTTTTTT. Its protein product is CASSINRGLEKLFF.

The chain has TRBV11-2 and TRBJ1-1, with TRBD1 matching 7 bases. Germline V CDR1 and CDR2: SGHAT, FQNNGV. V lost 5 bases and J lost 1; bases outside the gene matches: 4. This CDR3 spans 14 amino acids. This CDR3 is CASSPRGPNTEAFF. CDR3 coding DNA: TGTGCCAGCAGCCCGAGGGGGCCGAACACTGAAGCTTTCTTT.

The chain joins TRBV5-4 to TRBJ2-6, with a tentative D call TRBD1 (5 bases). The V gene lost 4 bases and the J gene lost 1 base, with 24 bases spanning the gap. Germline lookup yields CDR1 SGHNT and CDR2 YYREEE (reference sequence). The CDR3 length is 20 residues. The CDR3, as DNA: TGTGCCAGCAGCCCCGCCTTCTTGGGGCAGGCTCAATCTGGGGCCAACGTCCTGACTTTC. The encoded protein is CASSPAFLGQAQSGANVLTF.

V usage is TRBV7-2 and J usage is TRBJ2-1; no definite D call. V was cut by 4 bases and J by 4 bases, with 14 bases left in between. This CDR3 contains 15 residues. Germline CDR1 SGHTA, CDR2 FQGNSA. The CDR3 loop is CASSYSARNYNEQFF. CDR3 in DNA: TGTGCCAGCAGCTACTCGGCGCGGAATTACAATGAGCAGTTCTTC. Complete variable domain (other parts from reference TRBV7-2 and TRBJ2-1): GAGVSQSPSNKVTEKGKDVELRCDPISGHTALYWYRQSLGQGLEFLIYFQGNSAPDKSGLPSDRFSAERTGGSVSTLTIQRTQQEDSAVYLCASSYSARNYNEQFFGPGTRLTVL.